Shown below are 12 T cell receptor beta chains from a single sample sequenced in a study of post-analysis software for immune sequencing data. Unique molecular identifiers tagged the TCR beta cDNA libraries. A single record per CDR3 protein comes from TCRdb applying MiXCR to the PCR reads. The data show about 460,000 distinct CDR3 sequences, less than 45% seen once. General study results and limits: Roughly 5 TRBV segments occurring more often in patients than controls included TRBV5-6, TRBV5-1 and TRBV20-1.

Which antigens these TCRs recognize remains unknown. The sample comprised blood. The receptors here all came from a girl aged 10 to 17 with multiple sclerosis.

V usage is TRBV29-1 and J usage is TRBJ2-5, with TRBD2 matching over 7 bases. Per germline, CDR1 SQVTM and CDR2 ANQGSEA. The CDR3 is 11 amino acids. The CDR3, as DNA: TGCGCAGCCCGGGGAGGGGAGACCCAGTACTTC. It codes for CAARGGETQYF.

The table lists this clonotype with a few counts. The chain carries TRBV21-1 and TRBJ2-7; the D call TRBD1 from the table was never checked on the DNA. TRBV21-1 is assigned pseudogene status. The CDR3 has 15 residues. The CDR3 spells CASSPRVDSSYEQYF. The CDR3 DNA reads as TGTGCCAGCAGCCCCCGGGTCGACAGTTCCTACGAGCAGTACTTC.

V and J are TRBV5-1 and TRBJ2-4; tentatively, D is TRBD2 (8 bases). V gave up 5 bases and J gave up 13 bases, with 22 bases separating them. CDR1 is SGHRS, CDR2 YFSETQ, per germline. The CDR3 spans 14 residues. The CDR3: CASRSGGGPYAQYF. The DNA for the CDR3 is TGCGCCAGCAGGTCGGGAGGGGGCCCCTACGCGCAGTACTTC. The entire variable domain, with the rest obtained from reference TRBV5-1 and TRBJ2-4, is as follows: KAGVTQTPRYLIKTRGQQVTLSCSPISGHRSVSWYQQTPGQGLQFLFEYFSETQRNKGNFPGRFSGRQFSNSRSEMNVSTLELGDSALYLCASRSGGGPYAQYFGAGTRLSVL.

The chain combines TRBV12-3 or TRBV12-4 with TRBJ1-1, with a tentative D call TRBD1 (5 bases). The V end was cut by 3 bases, the J end by 10 bases, with 15 bases between. The CDR3 runs to 13 residues. CDR3: CASSFRPVGGAFF. The CDR3, as DNA: TGTGCCAGCAGTTTCCGACCCGTGGGGGGAGCTTTCTTT.

This chain connects TRBV20-1 to TRBJ1-2, with D tentatively TRBD1 (5 bases). This CDR3 is 11 amino acids long. Germline-derived CDR1 and CDR2 are DFQATT and SNEGSKA (reference sequence). V was shortened by 4 bases and J by 2 bases, with 5 bases between the two germline ends. DNA of the CDR3: TGCAGTGCTACAGGGAACTATGGCTACACCTTC. The encoded protein is CSATGNYGYTF.

This chain connects TRBV24-1 to TRBJ2-1; D not resolved. The CDR3 is made up of 13 amino acids. V was clipped by 9 bases and J by 3 bases, with 11 bases between them. Germline CDR1 and CDR2: KGHDR and SFDVKD. The CDR3 DNA is TGTGCCACCTCCCATATGAGCTACAATGAGCAGTTCTTC. Translation: CATSHMSYNEQFF.

The chain couples TRBV29-1 to TRBJ2-1; 8 bases line up with TRBD2. CDR3 length equals 16 residues. CDR1 is SQVTM, CDR2 ANQGSEA, per germline. V lost 1 base and J lost 0; bases outside the gene matches: 5. This chain's CDR3 is CSVEGGGGFSYNEQFF. The CDR3 bases are TGCAGCGTTGAAGGGGGCGGGGGGTTCTCCTACAATGAGCAGTTCTTC.

This chain connects TRBV15 to TRBJ1-1; D might be TRBD1 (5 bases). Germline V gene lookup returns CDR1 LNHNV and CDR2 YYDKDF (reference sequence). The CDR3 extends over 15 amino acids. The ends were cut back, 4 bases at V and 8 bases at J, with 20 bases in the middle. The CDR3 loop is CATSIRSGTGEEAFF. The CDR3 region has the DNA TGTGCCACCAGCATTCGATCCGGGACGGGCGAAGAAGCTTTCTTT.

V gene TRBV12-3 or TRBV12-4 combines with J gene TRBJ2-7; 9 bases map to TRBD2. The J segment lost 3 bases and the V segment lost 4 bases, leaving 7 bases of the junction unmatched. There are 15 residues in the CDR3. This CDR3 is CASSYMASGNYEQYF. The CDR3 nucleotides read TGTGCCAGCAGTTATATGGCTAGCGGGAACTACGAGCAGTACTTC.

V and J are TRBV7-9 and TRBJ2-1; D is perhaps TRBD1 or TRBD2 (6 bases each). The CDR3 runs 13 residues. Germline CDR1 and CDR2: SEHNR and FQNEAQ (reference sequence). The germline V and J ends were trimmed by 5 bases and 10 bases, with 15 bases remaining between them. This CDR3 is CASSPSGAGEQFF. The CDR3 coding sequence is TGTGCCAGCAGCCCGTCGGGGGCAGGGGAGCAGTTCTTC.

This clonotype was seen more than once but under ten times. J is TRBJ1-5 and V is TRBV6-2 or TRBV6-3; D call uncertain. The CDR3 totals 16 residues. Deletions cut 7 bases from V and 6 bases from J, with 22 bases between. Germline values: CDR1 MNHEY, CDR2 SVGEGT. In DNA form, the CDR3 reads TGTGCCAGCAATCGAAGGGAAGCACCTGCAGGTCAGCCCCAGCATTTT. Residues: CASNRREAPAGQPQHF.

The CDR3 DNA reads TGTGCCAGCAGGGGACTGAGGCTAGATGGCTACACCTTC. Amino acids: CASRGLRLDGYTF. The chain has TRBV6-1 and TRBJ1-2; TRBD1 might be the D (5 bases). The CDR3 is 13 residues long. Trimming left V 6 bases short and J 6 bases short, with 14 bases between. In germline, CDR1 is MNHNS, CDR2 SASEGT.